These T cell receptor beta chains were read from a single sample in a study of identical twins. One entry per CDR3 protein, called by TCRdb with MiXCR from the 5' RACE reads. In the table there are around 250,000 distinct CDR3 sequences, approximately 11% of which are singletons. This same sample was also part of a study on yellow fever vaccine responses in identical twins.

Sample: memory (CD45RO+) T cells sorted from blood. These receptor sequences come from a woman aged 18-29 years in good health. CDR3s include the opening cysteine and the closing phenylalanine or tryptophan. The order of the fields is V gene, J gene, clone size, D gene, CDR3 DNA, CDR3 protein. D genes are given only for firm matches. For some rows the clone size is stated as once, few or many, or as a class when expanded; others skip it.

v_call: TRBV2; j_call: TRBJ2-5; clone_size: once; d_call: .; cdr3_nt: TGTGCCAGCATCGGGAACAGGGGGAGGGAGGAGACCCAGTACTTC; cdr3_aa: CASIGNRGREETQYF
v_call: TRBV20-1; j_call: TRBJ1-2; clone_size: few; d_call: .; cdr3_nt: TGCAGTGCCCGTGACGAAAGCTATGGCTACACCTTC; cdr3_aa: CSARDESYGYTF
v_call: TRBV4-3; j_call: TRBJ2-1; clone_size: few; d_call: .; cdr3_nt: TGCGCCAGCAGCCAAGATATGGAGCAGGGCCCGCACAATGAGCAGTTCTTC; cdr3_aa: CASSQDMEQGPHNEQFF
v_call: TRBV15; j_call: TRBJ2-1; clone_size: .; d_call: .; cdr3_nt: TGTGCCACCAGCAGAGAGATCGCTATCAATGAGCAGTTCTTC; cdr3_aa: CATSREIAINEQFF
v_call: TRBV7-9; j_call: TRBJ2-7; clone_size: many; d_call: .; cdr3_nt: TGTGCCAGCAGCTTAGGGCGCACGAAACCCCAGGAGCAGTACTTC; cdr3_aa: CASSLGRTKPQEQYF
v_call: TRBV7-2; j_call: TRBJ2-7; clone_size: few; d_call: .; cdr3_nt: .; cdr3_aa: CASSLDVGSGTF
v_call: TRBV12-3/TRBV12-4; j_call: TRBJ1-2; clone_size: many; d_call: .; cdr3_nt: TGTGCCAGCAGTCCCACAGGATCGGGCGGCTACACCTTC; cdr3_aa: CASSPTGSGGYTF
v_call: TRBV11-2; j_call: TRBJ2-1; clone_size: few; d_call: .; cdr3_nt: TGTGCCAGCCGGAAGGAGCTGGGAGCTACCTACAATGAGCAGTTCTTC; cdr3_aa: CASRKELGATYNEQFF
v_call: TRBV5-6; j_call: TRBJ2-7; clone_size: .; d_call: .; cdr3_nt: TGTGCCAGCAGCTTGGTAGGGGGAAACTACGAGCAGTACTTC; cdr3_aa: CASSLVGGNYEQYF
v_call: TRBV29-1; j_call: TRBJ2-7; clone_size: .; d_call: TRBD1; cdr3_nt: TGCAGCGTTGAGGTACAGGGGCCTTCCTACGAGCAGTACTTC; cdr3_aa: CSVEVQGPSYEQYF
v_call: TRBV7-8; j_call: TRBJ2-1; clone_size: .; d_call: TRBD2; cdr3_nt: TGTGCCAGCAGCTTAGCCGGGACTAGCGGGGGCCTACTCCACAATGAGCAGTTCTTC; cdr3_aa: CASSLAGTSGGLLHNEQFF
v_call: TRBV11-2; j_call: TRBJ2-5; clone_size: many; d_call: .; cdr3_nt: TGTGCCAGCAGTTTATTAGGGGGATCCCAAGAGACCCAGTACTTC; cdr3_aa: CASSLLGGSQETQYF
v_call: TRBV12-3/TRBV12-4; j_call: TRBJ2-5; clone_size: many; d_call: .; cdr3_nt: TGTGCCAGCAGTTTAAGGGGTCAAGAGACCCAGTACTTC; cdr3_aa: CASSLRGQETQYF
v_call: TRBV5-8; j_call: TRBJ2-2; clone_size: .; d_call: TRBD2; cdr3_nt: TGTGCCAGCACCCGAGCGGGGGGAGTTGGGACCGGGGAGCTGTTTTTT; cdr3_aa: CASTRAGGVGTGELFF
v_call: TRBV20-1; j_call: TRBJ2-3; clone_size: .; d_call: .; cdr3_nt: TGCAGTGCTAGAGAGGGGACCCAAATCACAGATACGCAGTATTTT; cdr3_aa: CSAREGTQITDTQYF
v_call: TRBV20-1; j_call: TRBJ2-3; clone_size: many; d_call: .; cdr3_nt: TGCAGTGCTTACCCAGTGAGCACAGATACGCAGTATTTT; cdr3_aa: CSAYPVSTDTQYF
v_call: TRBV2; j_call: TRBJ2-4; clone_size: .; d_call: TRBD1; cdr3_nt: TGTGCCAGCTGTCTACAGGGGACACCCGGTGAGGCCAAAAACATTCAGTACTTC; cdr3_aa: CASCLQGTPGEAKNIQYF
v_call: TRBV5-5; j_call: TRBJ2-7; clone_size: .; d_call: .; cdr3_nt: TGTGCCAGCAGCACCGGGACCTCCGCCTACGAGCAGTACTTC; cdr3_aa: CASSTGTSAYEQYF
v_call: TRBV20-1; j_call: TRBJ2-3; clone_size: .; d_call: TRBD2; cdr3_nt: TGCAGTGCTAGAGATTCGAGCGGGGACAGCACAGATACGCAGTATTTT; cdr3_aa: CSARDSSGDSTDTQYF
v_call: TRBV7-2; j_call: TRBJ2-5; clone_size: few; d_call: .; cdr3_nt: TGTGCCAGCACCGAAGGGAACACGGGGGAGACCCAGTACTTC; cdr3_aa: CASTEGNTGETQYF
v_call: TRBV5-5; j_call: TRBJ2-1; clone_size: many; d_call: .; cdr3_nt: TGTGCCAGCAGCTTGGGGGGACTCTATAATGAGCAGTTCTTC; cdr3_aa: CASSLGGLYNEQFF
v_call: TRBV4-1; j_call: TRBJ1-1; clone_size: few; d_call: .; cdr3_nt: TGCGCCAGCAGCCAACGGGACATTGTTTCATCTGAAGCTTTCTTT; cdr3_aa: CASSQRDIVSSEAFF
v_call: TRBV11-2; j_call: TRBJ2-1; clone_size: .; d_call: .; cdr3_nt: TGTGCCAGCAGCCGTAGAGCGGGTGGTGGTTACAATGAGCAGTTCTTC; cdr3_aa: CASSRRAGGGYNEQFF
v_call: TRBV30; j_call: TRBJ2-7; clone_size: .; d_call: .; cdr3_nt: TGTGCCTGGAAATGGAGCGGCGAGCAGTACTTC; cdr3_aa: CAWKWSGEQYF
v_call: TRBV20-1; j_call: TRBJ2-7; clone_size: .; d_call: TRBD2; cdr3_nt: TGCAGTGCTAGACCTAGCGGGAGGGGTGAGCAGTACTTC; cdr3_aa: CSARPSGRGEQYF
v_call: TRBV5-1; j_call: TRBJ2-7; clone_size: .; d_call: .; cdr3_nt: TGCGCCAGCAGTGCCGACTGGGGCTACGAGCAGTACTTC; cdr3_aa: CASSADWGYEQYF
v_call: TRBV15; j_call: TRBJ2-7; clone_size: .; d_call: .; cdr3_nt: TGTGCCACCAGCAGAGATCAGCTCTCCTACGAGCAGTACTTC; cdr3_aa: CATSRDQLSYEQYF
v_call: TRBV20-1; j_call: TRBJ2-1; clone_size: few; d_call: TRBD2; cdr3_nt: TGCAGTGCACCAGGACTAGCGGGAGACGGTGAGCAGTTCTTC; cdr3_aa: CSAPGLAGDGEQFF
v_call: TRBV7-9; j_call: TRBJ2-3; clone_size: .; d_call: .; cdr3_nt: TGTGCCAGCAGCTTAAAGGGGGGGCAGACCACAGATACGCAGTATTTT; cdr3_aa: CASSLKGGQTTDTQYF
v_call: TRBV3-1; j_call: TRBJ1-2; clone_size: .; d_call: .; cdr3_nt: TGTGCCAGCAGCCAAGAGAGGACGGGTGGCTACACCTTC; cdr3_aa: CASSQERTGGYTF
v_call: TRBV12-3/TRBV12-4; j_call: TRBJ1-5; clone_size: few; d_call: .; cdr3_nt: TGTGCCAGCAGCGGATCTAATAGCAATCAGCCCCAGCATTTT; cdr3_aa: CASSGSNSNQPQHF
v_call: TRBV12-3/TRBV12-4; j_call: TRBJ1-4; clone_size: few; d_call: .; cdr3_nt: TGTGCCAGCAGTCCGCTCCGGGACGGAAATAATGAAAAACTGTTTTTT; cdr3_aa: CASSPLRDGNNEKLFF
v_call: TRBV5-1; j_call: TRBJ2-7; clone_size: many; d_call: TRBD2; cdr3_nt: TGCGCCAGCAGCTCAGGACTAGCGGGTCCTTTCCTCTACGAGCAGTACTTC; cdr3_aa: CASSSGLAGPFLYEQYF
v_call: TRBV7-9; j_call: TRBJ1-1; clone_size: .; d_call: .; cdr3_nt: TGTGCCAGCAGCCGACAGATGAACACTGAAGCTTTCTTT; cdr3_aa: CASSRQMNTEAFF
v_call: TRBV10-3; j_call: TRBJ1-1; clone_size: many; d_call: .; cdr3_nt: TGTGCCATCAGTGATCGGGACACTGAAGCTTTCTTT; cdr3_aa: CAISDRDTEAFF
v_call: TRBV12-3/TRBV12-4; j_call: TRBJ2-6; clone_size: few; d_call: .; cdr3_nt: TGTGCCAGCTCCTACCGGGGGACTGGGGCCAACGTCCTGACTTTC; cdr3_aa: CASSYRGTGANVLTF
v_call: TRBV10-3; j_call: TRBJ1-6; clone_size: many; d_call: .; cdr3_nt: TGTGCCATCAGTGAATACAGGGATGATTCACCCCTCCACTTT; cdr3_aa: CAISEYRDDSPLHF
v_call: TRBV19; j_call: TRBJ2-5; clone_size: .; d_call: TRBD2; cdr3_nt: TGTGCCAGTAGTCCTACCGGGACTAGCGGTGGGGAGACCCAGTACTTC; cdr3_aa: CASSPTGTSGGETQYF
v_call: TRBV12-3/TRBV12-4; j_call: TRBJ1-6; clone_size: many; d_call: .; cdr3_nt: TGTGCCAGCAGCCCCTTCGAGGATTCACCCCTCCACTTT; cdr3_aa: CASSPFEDSPLHF
v_call: TRBV5-1; j_call: TRBJ2-7; clone_size: many; d_call: TRBD2; cdr3_nt: TGCGCCAGCAGCCAAGGCGTAGCGGGAGGTTACTACGAGCAGTACTTC; cdr3_aa: CASSQGVAGGYYEQYF
v_call: TRBV12-3/TRBV12-4; j_call: TRBJ2-5; clone_size: many; d_call: TRBD2; cdr3_nt: TGTGCCAGCACGACTAGCCCGGTGACCCAAGAGACCCAGTACTTC; cdr3_aa: CASTTSPVTQETQYF
v_call: TRBV2; j_call: TRBJ2-7; clone_size: many; d_call: TRBD2; cdr3_nt: TGTGCCAGCAGTCCGAGACTAGCCCACGAGCAGTACTTC; cdr3_aa: CASSPRLAHEQYF
v_call: TRBV4-2; j_call: TRBJ2-7; clone_size: .; d_call: .; cdr3_nt: TGTGCCAGCAGCCAAGATTGGCAGTCCTACGAGCAGTACTTC; cdr3_aa: CASSQDWQSYEQYF
v_call: TRBV28; j_call: TRBJ1-2; clone_size: .; d_call: .; cdr3_nt: TGTGCCAGCAGCTCCCTCGGTACTGGCTACACCTTC; cdr3_aa: CASSSLGTGYTF
v_call: TRBV5-6; j_call: TRBJ2-3; clone_size: few; d_call: TRBD2; cdr3_nt: TGTGCCAGCAGCGACCCCTGGACTAGCGGCACAGATACGCAGTATTTT; cdr3_aa: CASSDPWTSGTDTQYF
v_call: TRBV6-5; j_call: TRBJ2-2; clone_size: few; d_call: TRBD1; cdr3_nt: TGTGCCAGCAGTTACGTAGGGGGCCAGAACACCGGGGAGCTGTTTTTT; cdr3_aa: CASSYVGGQNTGELFF
v_call: TRBV9; j_call: TRBJ1-1; clone_size: few; d_call: .; cdr3_nt: TGTGCCAGCAGCATGCGGGACGGGACTAAGGCTTTCTTT; cdr3_aa: CASSMRDGTKAFF
v_call: TRBV18; j_call: TRBJ2-7; clone_size: many; d_call: .; cdr3_nt: TGTGCCAGCAGTCCCTCTACCTACGAGCAGTACTTC; cdr3_aa: CASSPSTYEQYF
v_call: TRBV11-2; j_call: TRBJ2-5; clone_size: few; d_call: TRBD2; cdr3_nt: TGTGCCAGCAGCCTCCGACTAGCGGACCAAGAGACCCAGTACTTC; cdr3_aa: CASSLRLADQETQYF